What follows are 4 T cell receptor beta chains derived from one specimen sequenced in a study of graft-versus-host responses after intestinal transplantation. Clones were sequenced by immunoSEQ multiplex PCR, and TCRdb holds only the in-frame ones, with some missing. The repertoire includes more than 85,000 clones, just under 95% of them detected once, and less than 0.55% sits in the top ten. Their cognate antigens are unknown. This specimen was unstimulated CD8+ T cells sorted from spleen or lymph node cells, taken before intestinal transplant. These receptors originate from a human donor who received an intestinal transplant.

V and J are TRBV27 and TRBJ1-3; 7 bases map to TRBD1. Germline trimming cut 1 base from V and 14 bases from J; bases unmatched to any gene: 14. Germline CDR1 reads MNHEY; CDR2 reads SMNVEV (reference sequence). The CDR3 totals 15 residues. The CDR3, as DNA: TGTGCCAGCAGTTTATTTCGTGTTTCCGACAGGGAGTTATATTTT. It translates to CASSLFRVSDRELYF.

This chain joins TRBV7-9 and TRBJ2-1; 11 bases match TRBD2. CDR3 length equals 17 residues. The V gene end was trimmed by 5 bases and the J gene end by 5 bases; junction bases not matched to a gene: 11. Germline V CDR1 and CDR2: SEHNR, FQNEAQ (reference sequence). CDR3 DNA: TGTGCCAGCAGCCTTACTAGCGGGAGAGATTATAACAATGAGCAGTTCTTC. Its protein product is CASSLTSGRDYNNEQFF. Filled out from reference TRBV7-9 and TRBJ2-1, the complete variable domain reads DTGVSQNPRHKITKRGQNVTFRCDPISEHNRLYWYRQTLGQGPEFLTYFQNEAQLEKSRLLSDRFSAERPKGSFSTLEIQRTEQGDSAMYLCASSLTSGRDYNNEQFFGPGTRLTVL.

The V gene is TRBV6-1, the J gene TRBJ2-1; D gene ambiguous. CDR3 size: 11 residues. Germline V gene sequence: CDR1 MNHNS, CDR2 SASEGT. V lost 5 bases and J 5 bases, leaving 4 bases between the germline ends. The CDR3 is CASSLNNEQFF. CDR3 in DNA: TGTGCCAGCAGTCTTAACAATGAGCAGTTCTTC.

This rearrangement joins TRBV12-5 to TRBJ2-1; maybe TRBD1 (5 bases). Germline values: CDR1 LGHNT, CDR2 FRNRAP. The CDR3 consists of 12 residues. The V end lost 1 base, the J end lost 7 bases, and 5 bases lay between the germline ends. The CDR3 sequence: CASGLEGNEQFF. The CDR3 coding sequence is TGTGCTAGTGGTTTGGAGGGGAATGAGCAGTTCTTC.